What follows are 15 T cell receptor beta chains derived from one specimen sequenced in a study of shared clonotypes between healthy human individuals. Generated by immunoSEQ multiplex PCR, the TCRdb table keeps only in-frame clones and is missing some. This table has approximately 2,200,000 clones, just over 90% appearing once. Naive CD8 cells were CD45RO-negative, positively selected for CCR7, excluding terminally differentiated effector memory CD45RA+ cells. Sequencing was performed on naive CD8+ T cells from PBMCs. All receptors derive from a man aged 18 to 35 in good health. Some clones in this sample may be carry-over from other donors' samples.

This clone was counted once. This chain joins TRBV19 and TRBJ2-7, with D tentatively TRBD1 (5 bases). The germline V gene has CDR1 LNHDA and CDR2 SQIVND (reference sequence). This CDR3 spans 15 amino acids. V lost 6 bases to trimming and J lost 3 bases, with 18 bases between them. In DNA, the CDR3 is TGTGCCAGTAGGGACCGAAAGGGGCTAGACTACGAGCAGTACTTC. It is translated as CASRDRKGLDYEQYF.

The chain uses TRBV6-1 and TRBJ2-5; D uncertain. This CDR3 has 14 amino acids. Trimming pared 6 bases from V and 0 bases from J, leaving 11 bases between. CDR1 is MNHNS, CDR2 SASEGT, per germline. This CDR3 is CASSAAPYQETQYF. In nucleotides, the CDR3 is TGTGCCAGCAGCGCAGCACCGTACCAAGAGACCCAGTACTTC.

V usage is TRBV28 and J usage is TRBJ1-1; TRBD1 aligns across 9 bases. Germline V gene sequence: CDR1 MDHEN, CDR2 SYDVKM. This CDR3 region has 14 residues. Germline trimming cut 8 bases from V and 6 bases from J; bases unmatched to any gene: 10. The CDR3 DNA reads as TGTGCCAGCGGCTTACAGGGGGCCGACTCTGAAGCTTTCTTT. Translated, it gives CASGLQGADSEAFF.

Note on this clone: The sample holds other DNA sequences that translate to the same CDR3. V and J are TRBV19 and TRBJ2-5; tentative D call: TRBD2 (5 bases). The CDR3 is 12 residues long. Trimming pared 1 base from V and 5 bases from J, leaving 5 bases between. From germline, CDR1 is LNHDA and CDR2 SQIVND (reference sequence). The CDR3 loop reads CASSIGGETQYF. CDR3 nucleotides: TGTGCCAGTAGTATAGGCGGGGAGACCCAGTACTTC.

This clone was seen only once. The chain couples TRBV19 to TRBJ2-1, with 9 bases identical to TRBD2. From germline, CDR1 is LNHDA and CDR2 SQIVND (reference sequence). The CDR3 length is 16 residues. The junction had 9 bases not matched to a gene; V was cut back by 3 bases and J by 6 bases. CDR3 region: CASSIGRGRALNEQFF. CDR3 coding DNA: TGTGCCAGTAGTATCGGTCGCGGGAGGGCCCTCAATGAGCAGTTCTTC.

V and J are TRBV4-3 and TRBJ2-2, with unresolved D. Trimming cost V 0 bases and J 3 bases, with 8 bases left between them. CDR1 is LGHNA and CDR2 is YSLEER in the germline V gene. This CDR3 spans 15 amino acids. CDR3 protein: CASSQDSGDTGELFF. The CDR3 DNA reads TGCGCCAGCAGCCAAGATTCGGGCGACACCGGGGAGCTGTTTTTT.

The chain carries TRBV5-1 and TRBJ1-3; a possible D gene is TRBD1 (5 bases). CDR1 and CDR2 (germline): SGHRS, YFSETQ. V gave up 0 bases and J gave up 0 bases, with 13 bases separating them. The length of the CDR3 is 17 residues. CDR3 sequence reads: CASSLEVTGFSGNTIYF. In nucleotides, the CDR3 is TGCGCCAGCAGCTTGGAAGTTACAGGCTTCTCTGGAAACACCATATATTTT.

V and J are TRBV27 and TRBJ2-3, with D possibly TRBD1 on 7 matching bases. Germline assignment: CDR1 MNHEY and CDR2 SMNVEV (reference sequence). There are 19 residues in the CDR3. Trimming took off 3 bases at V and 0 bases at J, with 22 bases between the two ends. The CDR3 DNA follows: TGTGCCAGCAGTTTGTCCAGGGGGATCGGCGGGATAAGCACAGATACGCAGTATTTT. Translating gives CASSLSRGIGGISTDTQYF.

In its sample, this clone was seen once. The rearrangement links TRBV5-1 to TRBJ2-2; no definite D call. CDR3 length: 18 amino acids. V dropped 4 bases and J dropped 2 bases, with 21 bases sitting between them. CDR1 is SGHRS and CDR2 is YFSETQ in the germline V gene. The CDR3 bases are TGCGCCAGCAGCCCTTTGACCCCCTTGGGGTTAAACACCGGGGAGCTGTTTTTT. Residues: CASSPLTPLGLNTGELFF.

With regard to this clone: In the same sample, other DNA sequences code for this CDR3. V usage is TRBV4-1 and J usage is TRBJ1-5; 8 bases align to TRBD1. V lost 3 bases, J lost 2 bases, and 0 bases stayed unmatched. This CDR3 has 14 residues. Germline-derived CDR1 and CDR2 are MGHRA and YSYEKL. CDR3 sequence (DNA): TGCGCCAGCAGCCAGGACAGGGGCAATCAGCCCCAGCATTTT. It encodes CASSQDRGNQPQHF.

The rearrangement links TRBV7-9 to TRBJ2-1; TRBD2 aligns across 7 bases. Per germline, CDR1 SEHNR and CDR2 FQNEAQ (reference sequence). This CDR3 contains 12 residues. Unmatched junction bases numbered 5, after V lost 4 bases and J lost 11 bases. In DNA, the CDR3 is TGTGCCAGCAGCTCCCCCGGGACTAAGCAGTTCTTC. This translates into CASSSPGTKQFF. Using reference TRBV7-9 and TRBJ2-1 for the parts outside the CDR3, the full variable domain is DTGVSQNPRHKITKRGQNVTFRCDPISEHNRLYWYRQTLGQGPEFLTYFQNEAQLEKSRLLSDRFSAERPKGSFSTLEIQRTEQGDSAMYLCASSSPGTKQFFGPGTRLTVL.

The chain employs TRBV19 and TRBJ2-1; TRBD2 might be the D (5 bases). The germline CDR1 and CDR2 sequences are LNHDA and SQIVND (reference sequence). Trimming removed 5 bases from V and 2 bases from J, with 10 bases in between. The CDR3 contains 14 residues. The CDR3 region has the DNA TGTGCCAGTAGTTCTAGGGAGACCTACAATGAGCAGTTCTTC. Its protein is CASSSRETYNEQFF.

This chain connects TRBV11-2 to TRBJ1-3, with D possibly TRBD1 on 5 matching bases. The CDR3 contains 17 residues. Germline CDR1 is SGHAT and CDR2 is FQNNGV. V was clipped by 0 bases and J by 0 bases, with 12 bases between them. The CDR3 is CASSLDRSRASGNTIYF. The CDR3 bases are TGTGCCAGCAGCTTAGATCGCTCCAGGGCCTCTGGAAACACCATATATTTT.

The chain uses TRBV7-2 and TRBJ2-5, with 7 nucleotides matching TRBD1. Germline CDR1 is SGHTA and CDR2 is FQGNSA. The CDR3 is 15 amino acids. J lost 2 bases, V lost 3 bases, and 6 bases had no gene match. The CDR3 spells CASSFRQGVQETQYF. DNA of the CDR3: TGTGCCAGCAGCTTCCGACAGGGTGTGCAAGAGACCCAGTACTTC.

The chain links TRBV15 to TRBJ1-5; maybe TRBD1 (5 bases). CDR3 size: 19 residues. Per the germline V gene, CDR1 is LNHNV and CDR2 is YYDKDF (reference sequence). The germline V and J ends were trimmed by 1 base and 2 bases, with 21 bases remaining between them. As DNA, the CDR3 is TGTGCCACCAGCAGAGCCGTCGGGGACTCCACAAATGGCAATCAGCCCCAGCATTTT. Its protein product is CATSRAVGDSTNGNQPQHF.